A few counts support the clone carrying this TCR beta chain. Its antigen is still unknown. These data are taken from a study of response to subunit inactivated influenza vaccine. Via MiXCR, TCRdb re-called the RT-PCR reads, giving one row per CDR3 protein. This sample has under 550,000 distinct CDR3 sequences; approximately 7.6% occur once, and the top ten carry 10% to 15%. Study-wide results and caveats: Authors suggested each seasonal flu vaccination may recruit only limited numbers of new T cells.

This specimen consisted of PBMCs from blood, obtained 23 to 25 months after vaccination. This clonotype was sampled from a man between 50 and 75 years old who received an inactivated influenza vaccine.

CDR3 nucleotides: TGTGCCTGGAGTCAGGGGGGCACCGGGGAGCTGTTTTTT. Translated, it gives CAWSQGGTGELFF. The chain couples TRBV30 to TRBJ2-2, with D perhaps TRBD1 (7 bases). The CDR3 is 13 amino acids. CDR1 is GTSNPN and CDR2 is SVGIG in the germline V gene (reference sequence). V lost 2 bases to trimming and J lost 4 bases, with 8 bases between them.